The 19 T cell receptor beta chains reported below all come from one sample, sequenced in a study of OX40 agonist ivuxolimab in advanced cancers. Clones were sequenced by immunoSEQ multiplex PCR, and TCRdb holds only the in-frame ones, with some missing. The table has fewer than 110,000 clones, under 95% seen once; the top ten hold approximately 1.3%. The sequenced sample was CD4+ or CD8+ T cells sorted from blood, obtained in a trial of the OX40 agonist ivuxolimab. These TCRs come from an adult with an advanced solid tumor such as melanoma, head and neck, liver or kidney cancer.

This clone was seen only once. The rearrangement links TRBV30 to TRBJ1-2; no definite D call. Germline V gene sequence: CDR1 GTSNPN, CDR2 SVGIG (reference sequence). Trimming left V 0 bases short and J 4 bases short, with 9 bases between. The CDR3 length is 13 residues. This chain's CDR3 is CAWSVLQTYGYTF. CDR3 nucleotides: TGTGCCTGGAGTGTATTACAGACCTATGGCTACACCTTC.

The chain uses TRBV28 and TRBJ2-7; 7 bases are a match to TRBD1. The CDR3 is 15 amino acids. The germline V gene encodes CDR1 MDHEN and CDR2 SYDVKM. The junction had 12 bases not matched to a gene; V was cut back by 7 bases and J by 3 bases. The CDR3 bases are TGTGCCAGCACCCTTACCCCGACAGGGTTCTACGAGCAGTACTTC. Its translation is CASTLTPTGFYEQYF.

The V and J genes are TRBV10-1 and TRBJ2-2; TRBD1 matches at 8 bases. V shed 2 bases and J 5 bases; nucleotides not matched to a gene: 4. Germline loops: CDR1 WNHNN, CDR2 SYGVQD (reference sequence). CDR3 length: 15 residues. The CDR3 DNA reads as TGCGCCAGCAGTGAGACAGGGGGGAAAACCGGGGAGCTGTTTTTT. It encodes CASSETGGKTGELFF.

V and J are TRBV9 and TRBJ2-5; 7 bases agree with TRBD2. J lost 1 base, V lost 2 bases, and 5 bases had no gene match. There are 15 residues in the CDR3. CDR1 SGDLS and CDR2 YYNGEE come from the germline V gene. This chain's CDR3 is CASSVAGAVQETQYF. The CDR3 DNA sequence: TGTGCCAGCAGCGTGGCGGGAGCGGTCCAAGAGACCCAGTACTTC.

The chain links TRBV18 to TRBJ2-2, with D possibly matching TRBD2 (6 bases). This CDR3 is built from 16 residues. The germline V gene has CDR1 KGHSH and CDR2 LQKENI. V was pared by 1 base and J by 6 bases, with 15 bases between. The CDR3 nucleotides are TGTGCCAGCTCACCACTCTCGGGGGTTGCGCCCGGGGAGCTGTTTTTT. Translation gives CASSPLSGVAPGELFF.

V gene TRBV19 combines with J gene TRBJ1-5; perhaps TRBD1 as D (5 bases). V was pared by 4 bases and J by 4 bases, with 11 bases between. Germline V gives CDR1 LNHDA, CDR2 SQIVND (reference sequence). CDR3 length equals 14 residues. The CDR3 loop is CASSTRTRNQPQHF. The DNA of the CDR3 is TGTGCCAGTAGTACTCGGACACGGAATCAGCCCCAGCATTTT.

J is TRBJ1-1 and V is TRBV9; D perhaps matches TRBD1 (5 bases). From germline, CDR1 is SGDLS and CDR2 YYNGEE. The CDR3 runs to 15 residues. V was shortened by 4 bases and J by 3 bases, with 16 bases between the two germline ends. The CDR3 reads CASSPGQGWDTEAFF. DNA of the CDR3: TGTGCCAGCAGCCCAGGACAAGGCTGGGACACTGAAGCTTTCTTT.

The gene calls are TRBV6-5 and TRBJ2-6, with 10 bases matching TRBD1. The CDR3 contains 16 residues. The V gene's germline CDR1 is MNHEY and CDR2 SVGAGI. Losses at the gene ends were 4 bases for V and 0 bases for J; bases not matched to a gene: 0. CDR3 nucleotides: TGTGCCAGCAGTTGGGACAGGGGCTCTGGGGCCAACGTCCTGACTTTC. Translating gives CASSWDRGSGANVLTF.

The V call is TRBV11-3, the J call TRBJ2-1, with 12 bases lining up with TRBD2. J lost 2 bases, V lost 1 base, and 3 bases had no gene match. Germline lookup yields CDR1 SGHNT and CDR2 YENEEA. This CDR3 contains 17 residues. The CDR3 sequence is CASSLGASGRAYNEQFF. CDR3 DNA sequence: TGTGCCAGCAGCTTAGGGGCTAGCGGGAGGGCCTACAATGAGCAGTTCTTC.

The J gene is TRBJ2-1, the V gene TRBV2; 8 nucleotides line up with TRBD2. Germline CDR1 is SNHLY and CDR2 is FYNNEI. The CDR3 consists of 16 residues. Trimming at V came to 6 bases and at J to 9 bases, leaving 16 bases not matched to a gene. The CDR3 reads CASSAPPGLGLSEQFF. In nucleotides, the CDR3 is TGTGCCAGCAGCGCACCTCCGGGACTAGGGTTAAGTGAGCAGTTCTTC.

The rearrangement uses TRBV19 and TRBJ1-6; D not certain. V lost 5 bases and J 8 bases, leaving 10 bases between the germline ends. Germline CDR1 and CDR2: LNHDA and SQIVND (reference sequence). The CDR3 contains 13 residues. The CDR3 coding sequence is TGTGCCAGTAGTTCCGGGCGAGATTCACCCCTCCACTTT. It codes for CASSSGRDSPLHF.

The CDR3 DNA follows: TGTGCCTGGAGGGGGGGCCCTAGCACAGATACGCAGTATTTT. Protein sequence: CAWRGGPSTDTQYF. V is TRBV30 and J is TRBJ2-3; either TRBD1 or TRBD2 may fit D (6 bases each). The length of the CDR3 is 14 residues. The germline gives CDR1 GTSNPN, CDR2 SVGIG (reference sequence). Deletions cut 3 bases from V and 0 bases from J, with 10 bases between.

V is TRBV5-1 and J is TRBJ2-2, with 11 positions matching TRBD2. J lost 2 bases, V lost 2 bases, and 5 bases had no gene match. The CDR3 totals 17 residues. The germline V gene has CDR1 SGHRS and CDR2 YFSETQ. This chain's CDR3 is CASSFLAGGGNTGELFF. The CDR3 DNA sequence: TGCGCCAGCAGCTTTCTAGCGGGAGGAGGTAACACCGGGGAGCTGTTTTTT. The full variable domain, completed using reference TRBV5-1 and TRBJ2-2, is KAGVTQTPRYLIKTRGQQVTLSCSPISGHRSVSWYQQTPGQGLQFLFEYFSETQRNKGNFPGRFSGRQFSNSRSEMNVSTLELGDSALYLCASSFLAGGGNTGELFFGEGSRLTVL.

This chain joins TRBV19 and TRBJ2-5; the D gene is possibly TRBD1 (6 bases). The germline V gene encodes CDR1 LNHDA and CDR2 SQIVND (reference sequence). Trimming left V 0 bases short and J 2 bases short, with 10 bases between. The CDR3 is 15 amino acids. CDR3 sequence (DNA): TGTGCCAGTAGTATAGAGGCAGACAGGCAAGAGACCCAGTACTTC. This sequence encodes CASSIEADRQETQYF.

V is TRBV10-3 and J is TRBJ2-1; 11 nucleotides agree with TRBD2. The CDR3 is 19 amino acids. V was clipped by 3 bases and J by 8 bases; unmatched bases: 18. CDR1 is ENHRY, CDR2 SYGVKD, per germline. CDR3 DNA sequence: TGTGCCATCAGTGATCTTGACAGGGCTACTAGCGGGAGCTCCGATGAGCAGTTCTTC. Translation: CAISDLDRATSGSSDEQFF.

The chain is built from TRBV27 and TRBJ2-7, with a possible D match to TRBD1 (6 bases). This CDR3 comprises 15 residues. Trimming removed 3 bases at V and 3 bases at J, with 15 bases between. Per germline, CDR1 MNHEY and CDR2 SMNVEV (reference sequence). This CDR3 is CASSFLRDKIYEQYF. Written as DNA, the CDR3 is TGTGCCAGCAGTTTCCTCCGGGACAAGATCTACGAGCAGTACTTC.

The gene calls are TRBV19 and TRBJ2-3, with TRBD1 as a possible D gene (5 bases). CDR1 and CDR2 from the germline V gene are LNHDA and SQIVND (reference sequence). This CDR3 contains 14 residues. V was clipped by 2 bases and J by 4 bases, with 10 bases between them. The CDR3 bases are TGTGCCAGTAGTATACAGGGAATAGCAGATACGCAGTATTTT. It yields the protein CASSIQGIADTQYF.

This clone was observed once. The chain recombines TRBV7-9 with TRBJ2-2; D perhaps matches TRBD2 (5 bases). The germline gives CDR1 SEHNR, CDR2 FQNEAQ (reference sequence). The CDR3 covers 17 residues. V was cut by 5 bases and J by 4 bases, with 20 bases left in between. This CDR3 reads CASSPGRLHEGTGELFF. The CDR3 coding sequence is TGTGCCAGCAGCCCAGGCAGACTTCATGAGGGCACCGGGGAGCTGTTTTTT. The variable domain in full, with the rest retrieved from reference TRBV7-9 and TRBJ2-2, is DTGVSQNPRHKITKRGQNVTFRCDPISEHNRLYWYRQTLGQGPEFLTYFQNEAQLEKSRLLSDRFSAERPKGSFSTLEIQRTEQGDSAMYLCASSPGRLHEGTGELFFGEGSRLTVL.

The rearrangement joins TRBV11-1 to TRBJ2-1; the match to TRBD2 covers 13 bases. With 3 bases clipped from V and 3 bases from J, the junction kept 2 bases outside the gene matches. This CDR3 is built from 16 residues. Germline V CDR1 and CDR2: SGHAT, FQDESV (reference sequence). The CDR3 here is CASSFGTSGIYNEQFF. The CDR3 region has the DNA TGTGCCAGCAGCTTTGGGACTAGCGGGATCTACAATGAGCAGTTCTTC.